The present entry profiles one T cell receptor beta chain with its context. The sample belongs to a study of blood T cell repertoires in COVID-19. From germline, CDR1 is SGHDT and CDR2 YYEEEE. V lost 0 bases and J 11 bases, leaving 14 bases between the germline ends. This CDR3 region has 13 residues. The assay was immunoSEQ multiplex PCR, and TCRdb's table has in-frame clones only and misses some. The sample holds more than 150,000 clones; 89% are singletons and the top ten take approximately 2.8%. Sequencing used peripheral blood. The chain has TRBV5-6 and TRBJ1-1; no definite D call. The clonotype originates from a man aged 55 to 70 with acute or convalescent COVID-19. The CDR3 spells CASSLASGVRAFF. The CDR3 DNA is TGTGCCAGCAGCTTGGCCAGCGGGGTTCGTGCTTTCTTT.